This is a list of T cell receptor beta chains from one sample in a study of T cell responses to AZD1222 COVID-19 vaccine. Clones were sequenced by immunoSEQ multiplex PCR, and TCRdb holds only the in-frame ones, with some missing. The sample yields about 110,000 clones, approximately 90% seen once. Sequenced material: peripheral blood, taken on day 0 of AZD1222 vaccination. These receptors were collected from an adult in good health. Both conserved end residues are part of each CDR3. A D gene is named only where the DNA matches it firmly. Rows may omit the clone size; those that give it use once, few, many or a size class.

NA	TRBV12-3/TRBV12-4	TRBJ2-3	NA	CASSLGGDTQYF	TGTGCCAGCAGTTTAGGGGGAGATACGCAGTATTTT
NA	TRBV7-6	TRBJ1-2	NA	CASSLSGGNNYGYTF	TGTGCCAGCAGCTTATCCGGGGGGAATAACTATGGCTACACCTTC
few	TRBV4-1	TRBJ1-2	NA	CASSQSARLGWGYTF	TGCGCCAGCAGCCAATCGGCCCGACTAGGCTGGGGCTACACCTTC
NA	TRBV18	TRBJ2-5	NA	CASSPQGPGETQYF	TGTGCCAGCTCACCACAGGGCCCGGGGGAGACCCAGTACTTC
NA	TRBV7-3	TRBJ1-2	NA	CASSPSGTNDGYTF	TGTGCCAGCAGCCCCTCAGGGACAAACGATGGCTACACCTTC
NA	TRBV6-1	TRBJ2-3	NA	CASSEYWRGNTDTQYF	TGTGCCAGCAGTGAATACTGGCGGGGAAACACAGATACGCAGTATTTT
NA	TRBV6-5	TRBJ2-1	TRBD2	CASRRTSGSYNEQFF	TGTGCCAGCAGGCGGACTAGCGGGAGCTACAATGAGCAGTTCTTC
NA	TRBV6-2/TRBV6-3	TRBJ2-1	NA	CASSMGGGQFF	TGTGCCAGCAGCATGGGGGGAGGGCAGTTCTTC
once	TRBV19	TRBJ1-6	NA	CASSIGQNNSPLHF	TGTGCCAGTAGTATAGGACAGAACAATTCACCCCTCCACTTT
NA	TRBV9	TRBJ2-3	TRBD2	CASSALGLGPDTQYF	TGTGCCAGCAGCGCCTTGGGACTAGGCCCAGATACGCAGTATTTT
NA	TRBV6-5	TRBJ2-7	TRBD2	CASSSPNSGGVYEQYF	TGTGCCAGCAGTTCGCCTAATAGCGGGGGGGTCTACGAGCAGTACTTC
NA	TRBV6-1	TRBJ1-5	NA	CATDSGVKHF	TGTGCCACCGACTCAGGGGTGAAACATTTT
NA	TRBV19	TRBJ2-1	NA	CASGTVNEQFF	TGTGCCAGTGGAACTGTTAATGAGCAGTTCTTC
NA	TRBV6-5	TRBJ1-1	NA	CASSYSWGTEAFF	TGTGCCAGCAGTTACTCGTGGGGGACTGAAGCTTTCTTT
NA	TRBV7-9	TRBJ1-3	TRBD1	CASSQTGGPGNTIYF	TGTGCCAGCAGCCAAACAGGGGGACCTGGAAACACCATATATTTT
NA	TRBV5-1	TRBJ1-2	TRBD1	CASSLAPGTGVEGYTF	TGCGCCAGCAGCTTGGCCCCCGGGACAGGAGTGGAGGGCTACACCTTC
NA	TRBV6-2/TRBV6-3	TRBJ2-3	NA	CASSYSEWGGTQYF	TGTGCCAGCAGTTACTCAGAGTGGGGTGGTACGCAGTATTTT
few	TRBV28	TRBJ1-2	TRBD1	CASSFSPPRTGPPVRLGYTF	TGTGCCAGCAGTTTCTCCCCCCCTAGGACAGGGCCGCCAGTTAGATTGGGCTACACCTTC
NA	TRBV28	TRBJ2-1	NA	CASRNRVDEQFF	TGTGCCAGCAGAAACAGGGTCGATGAGCAGTTCTTC
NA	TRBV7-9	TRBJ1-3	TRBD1	CASSLFRGTALFSGNTIYF	TGTGCCAGCAGCTTATTTCGCGGGACAGCGTTATTCTCTGGAAACACCATATATTTT
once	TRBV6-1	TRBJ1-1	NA	CASSEALLGGTEAFF	TGTGCCAGCAGTGAAGCGCTTCTGGGGGGTACTGAAGCTTTCTTT
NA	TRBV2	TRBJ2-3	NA	CAGVKGNTDTQYF	TGTGCCGGCGTCAAGGGAAACACAGATACGCAGTATTTT
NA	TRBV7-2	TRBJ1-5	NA	CASSLTGSDQPQHF	TGTGCCAGCAGCTTAACCGGGTCCGACCAGCCCCAGCATTTT
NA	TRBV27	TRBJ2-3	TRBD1	CASSLNRGIGDTQYF	TGTGCCAGCAGTTTAAACAGGGGAATCGGAGATACGCAGTATTTT
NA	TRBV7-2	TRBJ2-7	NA	CASSPRATSYEQYF	TGTGCCAGCAGCCCCAGGGCCACTTCCTACGAGCAGTACTTC
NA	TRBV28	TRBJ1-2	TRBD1	CASRGQGEGYGYTF	TGTGCCAGCAGGGGACAGGGTGAAGGGTATGGCTACACCTTC
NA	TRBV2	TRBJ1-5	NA	CASGRYSNQPQHF	TGTGCCAGCGGTCGTTATAGCAATCAGCCCCAGCATTTT
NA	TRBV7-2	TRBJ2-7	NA	CASSVGAGSSYEQYF	TGTGCCAGCAGCGTGGGGGCGGGAAGCTCCTACGAGCAGTACTTC
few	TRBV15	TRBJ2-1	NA	CATSRELRRTFYNEQFF	TGTGCCACCAGCAGAGAACTTCGTCGGACTTTCTACAATGAGCAGTTCTTC
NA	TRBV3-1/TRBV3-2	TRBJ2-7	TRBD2	CASSLLLGGREYEQYF	TGTGCCAGCAGCCTCCTACTCGGTGGGCGGGAGTACGAGCAGTACTTC
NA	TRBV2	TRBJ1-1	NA	CASSGQLPNTEAFF	TGTGCCAGCAGCGGCCAACTTCCGAACACTGAAGCTTTCTTT
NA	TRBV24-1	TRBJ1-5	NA	CATSGQGNQPQHF	TGTGCCACCAGTGGTCAGGGCAATCAGCCCCAGCATTTT
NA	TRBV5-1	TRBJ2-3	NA	CASSLGWASTDTQYF	TGCGCCAGCAGCTTGGGGTGGGCTAGCACAGATACGCAGTATTTT
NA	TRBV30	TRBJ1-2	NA	CASLGLITTNYGYTF	TGTGCCTCCTTGGGCCTTATCACTACTAACTATGGCTACACCTTC
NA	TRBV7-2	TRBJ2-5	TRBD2	CASSLAAGGGGETQYF	TGTGCCAGCAGCTTAGCGGCGGGGGGAGGTGGAGAGACCCAGTACTTC
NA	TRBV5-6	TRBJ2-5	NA	CASSYRDFGETQYF	TGTGCCAGCAGCTATAGGGATTTCGGGGAGACCCAGTACTTC
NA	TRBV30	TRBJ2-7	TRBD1	CAWTPGTGYYEQYF	TGTGCCTGGACTCCCGGGACAGGGTACTACGAGCAGTACTTC
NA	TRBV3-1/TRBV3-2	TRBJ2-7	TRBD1	CASSQEPEDRMAYEQYF	TGTGCCAGCAGCCAAGAGCCAGAGGACAGGATGGCCTACGAGCAGTACTTC
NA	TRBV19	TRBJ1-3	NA	CASSIGHSGNTIYF	TGTGCCAGTAGTATCGGCCACTCTGGAAACACCATATATTTT
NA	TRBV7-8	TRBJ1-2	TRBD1	CASSGGQGNYGYTF	TGTGCCAGCAGCGGGGGACAGGGGAACTATGGCTACACCTTC
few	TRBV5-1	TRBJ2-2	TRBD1	CASSLGQGSVGELFF	TGCGCCAGCAGCTTGGGACAGGGCTCCGTCGGGGAGCTGTTTTTT
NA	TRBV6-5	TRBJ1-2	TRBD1	CASSSPGQTNYGYTF	TGTGCCAGCAGTTCACCGGGACAGACTAACTATGGCTACACCTTC
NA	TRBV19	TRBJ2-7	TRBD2	CASGGFSGVSYEQYF	TGTGCCAGCGGAGGATTTAGCGGGGTCTCCTACGAGCAGTACTTC
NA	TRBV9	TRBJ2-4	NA	CASSPQVGLEKNIQYF	TGTGCCAGCAGCCCGCAAGTGGGGCTGGAGAAAAACATTCAGTACTTC
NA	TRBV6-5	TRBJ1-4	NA	CASSYGGGTNEKLFF	TGTGCCAGCAGTTACGGCGGGGGAACTAATGAAAAACTGTTTTTT
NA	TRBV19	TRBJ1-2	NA	CASTWLGAAGYTF	TGTGCCAGTACCTGGCTCGGGGCAGCCGGCTACACCTTC
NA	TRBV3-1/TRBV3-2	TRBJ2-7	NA	CASSRTDEQYF	TGTGCCAGCAGCCGGACCGACGAGCAGTACTTC
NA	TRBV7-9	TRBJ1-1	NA	CASSAFGTNTEAFF	TGTGCCAGCAGCGCCTTTGGGACGAACACTGAAGCTTTCTTT
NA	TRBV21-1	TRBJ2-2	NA	CASSKGYRGRAYTGELFF	TGTGCCAGCAGCAAGGGGTATAGGGGGAGGGCTTACACCGGGGAGCTGTTTTTT
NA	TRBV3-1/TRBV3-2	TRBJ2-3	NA	CASSQDRDVGTDTQYF	TGTGCCAGCAGCCAAGATCGGGACGTGGGCACAGATACGCAGTATTTT
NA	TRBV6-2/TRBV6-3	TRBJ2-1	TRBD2	CASSYSGTRPIQPYNEQFF	TGTGCCAGCAGTTACTCTGGGACTAGACCCATTCAGCCCTACAATGAGCAGTTCTTC
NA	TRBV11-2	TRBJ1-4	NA	CASSPGTLEKLFF	TGTGCCAGCAGTCCCGGGACACTGGAAAAACTGTTTTTT
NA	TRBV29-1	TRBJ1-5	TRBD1	CSVRTGASNQPQHF	TGCAGCGTTCGGACAGGGGCTAGCAATCAGCCCCAGCATTTT
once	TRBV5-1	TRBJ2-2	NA	CASRPQESGELFF	TGCGCCAGCAGGCCCCAGGAGTCCGGGGAGCTGTTTTTT
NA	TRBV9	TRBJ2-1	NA	CASSPLITEGQFF	TGTGCCAGCAGCCCCCTCATAACCGAGGGGCAGTTCTTC